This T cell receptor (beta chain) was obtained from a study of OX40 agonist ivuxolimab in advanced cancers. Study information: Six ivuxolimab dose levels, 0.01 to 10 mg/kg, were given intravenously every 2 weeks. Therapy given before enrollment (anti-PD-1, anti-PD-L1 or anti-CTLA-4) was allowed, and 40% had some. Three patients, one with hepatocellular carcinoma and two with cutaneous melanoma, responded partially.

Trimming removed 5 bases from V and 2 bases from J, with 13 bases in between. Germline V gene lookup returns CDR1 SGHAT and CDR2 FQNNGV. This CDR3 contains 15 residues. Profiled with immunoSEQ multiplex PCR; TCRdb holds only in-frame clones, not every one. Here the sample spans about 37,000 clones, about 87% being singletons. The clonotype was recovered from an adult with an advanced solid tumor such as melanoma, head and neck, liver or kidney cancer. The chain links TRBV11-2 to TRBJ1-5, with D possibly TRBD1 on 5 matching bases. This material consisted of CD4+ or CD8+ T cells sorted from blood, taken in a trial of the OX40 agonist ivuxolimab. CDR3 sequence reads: CASSNQQGGNQPQHF. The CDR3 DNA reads TGTGCCAGCAGCAACCAACAAGGGGGCAATCAGCCCCAGCATTTT.